Described below is a single T cell receptor beta chain sequence and its context. This sample is drawn from a study of blood T cell repertoires in COVID-19. The table came from immunoSEQ multiplex PCR; TCRdb's copy has only in-frame clones and leaves some out. The profile shows more than 150,000 clones, about 88% of them singletons. The CDR3 consists of 12 residues. V was pared by 8 bases and J by 3 bases, with 4 bases of the junction left unmatched. Per germline, CDR1 SQVTM and CDR2 ANQGSEA. Material for sequencing was peripheral blood. This clonotype originated in a young man with acute or convalescent COVID-19. J is TRBJ2-1 and V is TRBV29-1, with 7 bases matching TRBD1. Written as DNA, the CDR3 is TGCAGCACGGGACAGAGCTACAATGAGCAGTTCTTC. This gives the protein CSTGQSYNEQFF.